The next 28 T cell receptor beta chains were all read from a single sample in a study of cytomegalovirus exposure and HLA in healthy donors (dated by TCRdb to 2015 to 2018). The library relied on the immunoSEQ multiplex PCR assay. For the multiplex PCR, a mixture combining 60 forward primers for TCR Vbeta segments and 13 reverse primers for TCR Jbeta segments was used. This immuneACCESS table, as held by TCRdb, lists in-frame sequences with V and J called but not all clones. Of the missing ones, under half trace to an unresolved V gene in checked studies; the others have no known cause. The sample table lists roughly 160,000 clones, roughly 76% of them with a count of one. The ten largest clones add up to around 14% of the sample. Input material: PBMCs. The source is a woman between 45 and 60 years old in good health and CMV-seronegative.

The chain is built from TRBV5-1 and TRBJ2-7; 10 bases agree with TRBD1. V lost 2 bases, J lost 5 bases, and 4 bases stayed unmatched. The CDR3 is made up of 14 amino acids. Per germline, CDR1 SGHRS and CDR2 YFSETQ. The CDR3 sequence: CASSFDRGHNEQYF. The CDR3 bases are TGCGCCAGCAGCTTTGACAGGGGGCACAACGAGCAGTACTTC.

V and J are TRBV5-4 and TRBJ1-4; TRBD1 agrees at 7 bases. CDR1 is SGHNT and CDR2 is YYREEE in the germline V gene (reference sequence). The junction had 5 bases not matched to a gene; V was cut back by 3 bases and J by 3 bases. CDR3 length: 15 residues. Here the CDR3 DNA reads TGTGCCAGCAGCTCAGGGACAGCGCCTAATGAAAAACTGTTTTTT. Translating it yields CASSSGTAPNEKLFF. Full variable domain (outside the CDR3, taken from reference TRBV5-4 and TRBJ1-4): ETGVTQSPTHLIKTRGQQVTLRCSSQSGHNTVSWYQQALGQGPQFIFQYYREEENGRGNFPPRFSGLQFPNYSSELNVNALELDDSALYLCASSSGTAPNEKLFFGSGTQLSVL.

The chain employs TRBV5-5 and TRBJ1-3, with a tentative D call TRBD1 (5 bases). The CDR3 is made up of 15 amino acids. CDR1 and CDR2 from the germline V gene are SGHKS and YYEKEE (reference sequence). The V and J ends lost 1 base and 4 bases respectively, with 12 bases between them. The CDR3 bases are TGTGCCAGCAGCTTGTCAGCAGGGCTCGGAAACACCATATATTTT. Translating it yields CASSLSAGLGNTIYF.

The V call is TRBV5-5, the J call TRBJ1-5; no definite D call. Per germline, CDR1 SGHKS and CDR2 YYEKEE (reference sequence). The CDR3 extends over 15 amino acids. The V gene lost 3 bases and the J gene lost 0 bases, with 10 bases spanning the gap. CDR3 bases: TGTGCCAGCAGCTCTTTGCCAGATAGCAATCAGCCCCAGCATTTT. This encodes CASSSLPDSNQPQHF. The full variable domain, completed using reference TRBV5-5 and TRBJ1-5, is DAGVTQSPTHLIKTRGQQVTLRCSPISGHKSVSWYQQVLGQGPQFIFQYYEKEERGRGNFPDRFSARQFPNYSSELNVNALLLGDSALYLCASSSLPDSNQPQHFGDGTRLSIL.

The V gene is TRBV2, the J gene TRBJ2-7; 9 bases fit TRBD1. Per the germline V gene, CDR1 is SNHLY and CDR2 is FYNNEI. V dropped 3 bases and J dropped 4; count of bases not matched to a gene: 4. The CDR3 sequence is 14 residues long. CDR3 coding DNA: TGTGCCAGCAGTGAGGGACAGGGCAGGTACGAGCAGTACTTC. Protein: CASSEGQGRYEQYF.

The chain joins TRBV7-9 to TRBJ2-7; 9 bases match TRBD1. This CDR3 comprises 13 residues. V lost 11 bases and J lost 3; bases outside the gene matches: 8. CDR1 and CDR2 from the germline V gene are SEHNR and FQNEAQ (reference sequence). This CDR3 is CASKRTGVYEQYF. CDR3 nucleotides: TGTGCCTCAAAGAGGACAGGGGTCTACGAGCAGTACTTC.

This clone showed up just a few times. The chain employs TRBV29-1 and TRBJ1-6, with D maybe TRBD1 (5 bases). CDR3 length equals 14 residues. V was trimmed by 4 bases and J by 6 bases, leaving 13 bases between them. CDR1 is SQVTM and CDR2 is ANQGSEA in the germline V gene. The CDR3 DNA is TGCAGCGTTGGGGGGGGTTCCGTTAATTCACCCCTCCACTTT. This codes for CSVGGGSVNSPLHF.

The rearrangement links TRBV28 to TRBJ2-5; D remains ambiguous. The tail of the sequence fits TRBJ2-7 better, so the J call may be wrong. Germline V gene data show CDR1 as MDHEN and CDR2 as SYDVKM. The CDR3 length is 13 residues. In DNA, the CDR3 is TGTGCCAGCAGCCAAACTTCGTCCTACGAGCAGTACTTC. It specifies CASSQTSSYEQYF.

This clone occurred once. A read error may account for a junction end that differs from germline. The chain combines TRBV7-9 with TRBJ2-2; D uncertain. CDR3 length equals 11 residues. Germline V gene data show CDR1 as SEHNR and CDR2 as FQNEAQ (reference sequence). CDR3 in amino acids: CSSSSVRELFF. CDR3 nucleotides: TGTTCCAGCAGCTCTGTCCGGGAGCTGTTTTTT.

V gene TRBV5-5 combines with J gene TRBJ1-1; weak D call: TRBD1 (6 bases). Germline assignment: CDR1 SGHKS and CDR2 YYEKEE (reference sequence). V was pared by 1 base and J by 4 bases, with 11 bases between. The CDR3 is made up of 14 amino acids. The CDR3 spells CASSLTTGFTEAFF. CDR3 DNA sequence: TGTGCCAGCAGCTTGACGACAGGTTTCACTGAAGCTTTCTTT.

The table lists this clone with a few counts. CDR3 nucleotide sequence: TGTGCCAGCAGTTTATTCACACAGGGAGATCAGCCCCAGCATTTT. It yields the protein CASSLFTQGDQPQHF. The V and J genes are TRBV28 and TRBJ1-5; D is perhaps TRBD1 (6 bases). Trimming shortened V by 1 base and J by 5 bases, and 12 bases separated the two germline ends. This CDR3 has 15 residues. Germline values: CDR1 MDHEN, CDR2 SYDVKM.

As for this clone: The germline gene is not matched at one end of the junction; a read error may be the cause. V and J are TRBV7-9 and TRBJ2-2; 9 nucleotides align to TRBD1. Looked up from germline, CDR1 is SEHNR and CDR2 is FQNEAQ (reference sequence). The CDR3 totals 14 residues. CDR3 nucleotide sequence: TGTTCCAGCACCTCGGGGACAGGGACCGGGGAGCTGTTTTTT. Translation gives CSSTSGTGTGELFF.

The V gene is TRBV5-6, the J gene TRBJ1-5; D is perhaps TRBD1 (6 bases). CDR1 SGHDT and CDR2 YYEEEE come from the germline V gene. Trimming removed 1 base at V and 3 bases at J, with 11 bases between. This CDR3 is 15 amino acids long. DNA for the CDR3: TGTGCCAGCAGCTTGCAGGGGCGAGACAATCAGCCCCAGCATTTT. Its translation: CASSLQGRDNQPQHF.

The chain recombines TRBV7-3 with TRBJ2-1; no firm D call. Per germline, CDR1 SGHTA and CDR2 FQGTGA. V was shortened by 5 bases and J by 7 bases, with 9 bases between the two germline ends. This CDR3 has 12 residues. Here the CDR3 reads CASSLTGNEQFF. In DNA, the CDR3 is TGTGCCAGCAGCCTCACCGGGAATGAGCAGTTCTTC. Together with reference TRBV7-3 and TRBJ2-1, the CDR3 gives the full variable domain: GAGVSQTPSNKVTEKGKYVELRCDPISGHTALYWYRQSLGQGPEFLIYFQGTGAADDSGLPNDRFFAVRPEGSVSTLKIQRTERGDSAVYLCASSLTGNEQFFGPGTRLTVL.

The chain carries TRBV9 and TRBJ2-3; TRBD2 agrees at 8 bases. The J segment lost 5 bases and the V segment lost 0 bases, leaving 8 bases of the junction unmatched. The CDR3 totals 16 residues. Germline CDR1 reads SGDLS; CDR2 reads YYNGEE. CDR3 in amino acids: CASSVATGGAGDTQYF. CDR3 nucleotide sequence: TGTGCCAGCAGCGTAGCTACGGGGGGGGCCGGAGATACGCAGTATTTT.

This rearrangement joins TRBV5-3 to TRBJ1-4, with D uncertain. TRBV5-3 is noted as an ORF with a role that remains uncertain. Trimming shortened V by 2 bases and J by 4 bases, and 15 bases separated the two germline ends. This CDR3 spans 16 amino acids. The chain's CDR3 is CARSFFRLEGNEKLFF. The CDR3 bases are TGTGCCAGAAGCTTCTTCAGACTCGAGGGTAATGAAAAACTGTTTTTT.

The chain combines TRBV5-5 with TRBJ2-7; maybe TRBD1 (5 bases). CDR3 length: 15 amino acids. The V gene lost 1 base and the J gene lost 4 bases, with 15 bases spanning the gap. The germline V gene encodes CDR1 SGHKS and CDR2 YYEKEE (reference sequence). In nucleotides, the CDR3 is TGTGCCAGCAGCTTGTCGGCAGGGTGGGGATACGAGCAGTACTTC. This codes for CASSLSAGWGYEQYF.

This clone was seen only once. The same CDR3 arises from other DNA sequences in this sample as well. CDR3 protein: CSATGPRGTGELFF. The DNA of the CDR3 is TGCAGCGCCACCGGGCCCCGGGGTACTGGGGAGCTGTTTTTT. The V and J genes are TRBV29-1 and TRBJ2-2; TRBD2 is a possible D gene (5 bases). This CDR3 has 14 amino acids. The ends were cut back, 7 bases at V and 8 bases at J, with 20 bases in the middle. The germline CDR1 and CDR2 sequences are SQVTM and ANQGSEA.

As regards this clone: Germline is not matched at one junction end, which may reflect a read error. The chain couples TRBV28 to TRBJ2-1, with TRBD2 identical over 8 bases. CDR1 and CDR2 from the germline V gene are MDHEN and SYDVKM. The CDR3 contains 15 residues. The CDR3 is CASSLDGRAYNEQFF. DNA for the CDR3: TGTGCCAGCAGTTTAGACGGGAGGGCCTATAATGAGCAGTTCTTC.

The chain employs TRBV5-5 and TRBJ1-2, with D possibly being TRBD1 (6 bases). Germline-derived CDR1 and CDR2 are SGHKS and YYEKEE (reference sequence). The CDR3 length is 15 residues. The V gene lost 3 bases and the J gene lost 6 bases, with 18 bases spanning the gap. CDR3 amino acids: CASSSGAGDVDGYTF. In nucleotides, the CDR3 is TGTGCCAGCAGCTCCGGCGCAGGGGACGTGGATGGCTACACCTTC.

The rearrangement uses TRBV5-1 and TRBJ2-3; 13 positions match TRBD2. Trimming at V came to 4 bases and at J to 6 bases, leaving 8 bases not matched to a gene. Germline CDR1 is SGHRS and CDR2 is YFSETQ. This CDR3 is 16 amino acids long. The CDR3 is CASSAGLAGVGDTQYF. The CDR3, as DNA: TGCGCCAGCAGCGCCGGACTAGCGGGAGTTGGGGATACGCAGTATTTT.

The CDR3 DNA is TGTGCCAGCAGACGACGTGGACAGGGAAGGGACACCGGGGAGCTGTTTTTT. It yields the protein CASRRRGQGRDTGELFF. The V gene is TRBV7-8, the J gene TRBJ2-2; 8 nucleotides line up with TRBD1. The germline V gene has CDR1 SGHVS and CDR2 FQNEAQ. J gave up 3 bases and V 6 bases, and 12 bases lay outside the gene matches. The CDR3 sequence is 17 residues long.

This chain uses TRBV11-2 with TRBJ2-7; TRBD2 matches 8 bases. Germline CDR1 SGHAT, CDR2 FQNNGV. The CDR3 has 15 residues. V trimming: 5 bases; J trimming: 1 base; junction bases outside the gene matches: 7. The CDR3 loop is CASSPSLAASYEQYF. In DNA, the CDR3 is TGTGCCAGCAGCCCGTCACTAGCGGCGTCCTACGAGCAGTACTTC.

The chain combines TRBV12-5 with TRBJ1-3; TRBD1 matches 9 bases. Germline trimming cut 5 bases from V and 3 bases from J; bases unmatched to any gene: 8. Germline V gene sequence: CDR1 LGHNT, CDR2 FRNRAP. This CDR3 is 16 amino acids long. The CDR3 region has the DNA TGTGCTAGTGGTCTGTCACAGGGGGCAGGTGGAAACACCATATATTTT. Its protein product is CASGLSQGAGGNTIYF.

The chain is built from TRBV5-5 and TRBJ2-7; D is ambiguous. Per germline, CDR1 SGHKS and CDR2 YYEKEE (reference sequence). The CDR3 is 16 residues long. V was cut by 0 bases and J by 0 bases, with 13 bases left in between. The CDR3 region is CASSLGARRRSYEQYF. Written as DNA, the CDR3 is TGTGCCAGCAGCTTGGGGGCCCGAAGGCGCTCCTACGAGCAGTACTTC. The variable domain in full, completed from reference TRBV5-5 and TRBJ2-7, reads DAGVTQSPTHLIKTRGQQVTLRCSPISGHKSVSWYQQVLGQGPQFIFQYYEKEERGRGNFPDRFSARQFPNYSSELNVNALLLGDSALYLCASSLGARRRSYEQYFGPGTRLTVT.

This rearrangement joins TRBV11-3 to TRBJ2-3; no clear D. The CDR3 spans 12 residues. V was clipped by 3 bases and J by 3 bases, with 4 bases between them. The germline CDR1 and CDR2 sequences are SGHNT and YENEEA. The CDR3 loop reads CASSFQTDTQYF. The CDR3 region has the DNA TGTGCCAGCAGCTTCCAGACAGATACGCAGTATTTT.

The chain links TRBV5-1 to TRBJ1-1, with 10 bases that match TRBD1. Germline loops: CDR1 SGHRS, CDR2 YFSETQ. After removal of 4 bases from V and 5 bases from J, the junction contained 11 bases not matched to a gene. CDR3 length equals 16 residues. The CDR3 coding sequence is TGCGCCAGCAGCCGCGCAGCCGGGACAGGGGATACTGAAGCTTTCTTT. Translating it yields CASSRAAGTGDTEAFF.

The chain couples TRBV2 to TRBJ2-5; 13 bases match TRBD2. This CDR3 spans 14 amino acids. From germline, CDR1 is SNHLY and CDR2 FYNNEI. V gave up 7 bases and J gave up 5 bases; unmatched junction bases: 4. The CDR3 DNA follows: TGTGCCAGCAATTTGGGACTAGCGGGGGAGACCCAGTACTTC. Encoded protein: CASNLGLAGETQYF.